The rows below give T cell receptor beta chains drawn from one sample of a study of blood T cell repertoires in COVID-19. Measured with immunoSEQ multiplex PCR; TCRdb has only the in-frame clones, and not every one. The sample records about 350,000 clones, roughly 90% being singletons. The material sequenced was peripheral blood. Every receptor here comes from a woman in her sixties or seventies with COVID-19, enrolled during active disease. Both conserved end residues are part of each CDR3. A D gene is named only where the DNA matches it firmly. Rows give clone size only sometimes, using once, few, many, or a class for an expanded clone.

CDR3 protein	CDR3 DNA	D gene	clone size	J gene	V gene
CAPRAGAPPYEQYF	TGTGCCCCCCGCGCGGGGGCCCCCCCCTACGAGCAGTACTTC	-	-	TRBJ2-7	TRBV24-1
CASRTTGEGQPQHF	TGCGCCAGCAGGACGACAGGGGAAGGACAGCCCCAGCATTTT	TRBD1	once	TRBJ1-5	TRBV10-2
CATTSGGADTGELFF	TGTGCCACTACTAGCGGGGGGGCCGACACCGGGGAGCTGTTTTTT	TRBD2	-	TRBJ2-2	TRBV6-5
CASSQDRNYGYTF	TGTGCCAGCAGCCAAGATAGAAACTATGGCTACACCTTC	-	-	TRBJ1-2	TRBV14
CASSLKTGGAGTANEKLFF	TGCGCCAGCAGCTTGAAGACAGGGGGCGCCGGAACAGCTAATGAAAAACTGTTTTTT	TRBD1	-	TRBJ1-4	TRBV5-1
CASSLDGQGLEAFF	TGCGCCAGCAGCTTGGATGGACAGGGTCTTGAAGCTTTCTTT	TRBD1	-	TRBJ1-1	TRBV5-1
CASQLNQPQHF	TGTGCCAGTCAACTTAATCAGCCCCAGCATTTT	-	-	TRBJ1-5	TRBV6-5
CASNLIRDRGAEKLFF	TGTGCCAGCAACCTAATTAGGGACAGGGGGGCGGAAAAACTGTTTTTT	TRBD1	-	TRBJ1-4	TRBV6-4
CAVSAGGSFWYEQYF	TGTGCCGTATCAGCGGGGGGTTCTTTTTGGTACGAGCAGTACTTC	TRBD2	-	TRBJ2-7	TRBV10-3
CATSDYWTGGGEQYF	TGTGCCACCAGTGATTATTGGACAGGGGGCGGCGAGCAGTACTTC	TRBD1	-	TRBJ2-7	TRBV24-1
CASSVGGSGADQPQHF	TGTGCCAGCAGTGTGGGGGGGTCAGGGGCCGATCAGCCCCAGCATTTT	-	-	TRBJ1-5	TRBV6-1
CASSAPGLAGGGEQFF	TGTGCCAGCAGCGCCCCGGGACTAGCGGGGGGAGGTGAGCAGTTCTTC	TRBD2	-	TRBJ2-1	TRBV7-9
CASSPERGATFKSQYF	TGCGCCAGCAGCCCGGAGCGGGGGGCTACTTTTAAGTCCCAGTACTTC	TRBD2	-	TRBJ2-5	TRBV5-1